This TCR beta chain came from a study of beta chain features in type 1 diabetes. On this clone: Its antigen is as yet unknown.

Expressed TCRB transcripts were sequenced, since all the RNA that had been isolated was reverse transcribed. This table comes from immunoSEQ multiplex PCR, and its TCRdb copy is limited to in-frame clones, with some not included. Seen here are approximately 730,000 clones, roughly 13% observed once, and the top ten hold approximately 0.02%. One heparinised blood draw, averaging roughly 0.11 L, came from each donor. Sorting that relied on CD45RO/CCR7/CD25/CD127/CD95/CD27 yielded CD4+ naive, central memory, regulatory and stem cell-like memory cells. The CDR3 runs 19 residues. V lost 4 bases and J lost 5; bases outside the gene matches: 22. CDR1 and CDR2 from the germline V gene are SGHNT and YYREEE (reference sequence). Study results and limitations: All four CD4+ subsets from Type 1 diabetes patients carried moderately but significantly shorter TCRB CDR3s. There were fewer insertions and more deletions at the VDJ junctions of type 1 diabetes patients. The question left open here concerned HLA type influencing TCRB rearrangement.

This TCR derives from a man younger than 30 with type 1 diabetes. The sequenced sample consisted of naive CD4+ T cells from blood. This sequence joins TRBV5-4 and TRBJ1-1; 8 nucleotides agree with TRBD1. CDR3: CASSGGLTGGKGWGTEAFF. In DNA form, the CDR3 reads TGTGCCAGCAGCGGTGGACTTACAGGGGGGAAAGGATGGGGAACTGAAGCTTTCTTT.